Listed here are 15 T cell receptor beta chains from one sample, sequenced in a study of T cell clonotyping in hematopoietic cell transplantation. Measured with immunoSEQ multiplex PCR; TCRdb has only the in-frame clones, and not every one. Here the sample spans about 70,000 clones, approximately 94% being singletons. Source material: peripheral blood mononuclear cells. The receptor set was obtained from a man aged 50 to 59 in good health. Some clones in this sample may be carry-over from other donors' samples.

The chain employs TRBV28 and TRBJ1-5; D gene unclear. The CDR3 is 15 amino acids. V was cut by 7 bases and J by 4 bases, with 17 bases left in between. CDR1 and CDR2 (germline): MDHEN, SYDVKM. The CDR3 loop is CASNPDRVPNQPQHF. CDR3 nucleotide sequence: TGTGCCAGCAATCCTGACCGCGTTCCAAATCAGCCCCAGCATTTT.

The chain employs TRBV19 and TRBJ2-1; D ambiguous. Germline V gene lookup returns CDR1 LNHDA and CDR2 SQIVND (reference sequence). V lost 6 bases and J lost 9, with 12 bases in between. The CDR3 consists of 12 residues. DNA of the CDR3: TGTGCCAGTAGCCCTTCTAGGCTTGAGCAGTTCTTC. Its translation: CASSPSRLEQFF.

This clone was recorded once. V gene TRBV4-2 combines with J gene TRBJ2-2; the D gene is possibly TRBD2 (5 bases). Trimming took 0 bases from V and 5 from J, leaving 13 bases between them. Germline assignment: CDR1 LGHNA and CDR2 YNFKEQ. The CDR3 totals 16 residues. CDR3 region: CASSQDSGRGTGELFF. The DNA for the CDR3 is TGTGCCAGCAGCCAAGATTCTGGACGGGGTACCGGGGAGCTGTTTTTT.

This chain links TRBV14 with TRBJ2-3; possibly TRBD1 for D (5 bases). Germline CDR1 SGHDN, CDR2 FVKESK. The V end was cut by 4 bases, the J end by 1 base, with 18 bases between. The CDR3 is 17 amino acids. The CDR3 nucleotides read TGTGCCAGCAGCCGTAAAAGACAGATTTTGGGCACAGATACGCAGTATTTT. It specifies CASSRKRQILGTDTQYF.

V is TRBV9 and J is TRBJ1-3; unclear D gene. The CDR3 runs 15 residues. Germline loops: CDR1 SGDLS, CDR2 YYNGEE. Trimming stripped 0 bases from V and 0 bases from J, with 7 bases between. The CDR3 region has the DNA TGTGCCAGCAGCGTAGGAAGCAACTCTGGAAACACCATATATTTT. Translating it yields CASSVGSNSGNTIYF.

This sequence joins TRBV6-1 and TRBJ2-7; 8 bases are shared with TRBD1. Per the germline V gene, CDR1 is MNHNS and CDR2 is SASEGT. The V gene end was trimmed by 4 bases and the J gene end by 0 bases; junction bases not matched to a gene: 8. CDR3 length: 16 residues. CDR3 nucleotide sequence: TGTGCCAGCAGTGCCCAGGGGGCTTCCACCTCCTACGAGCAGTACTTC. As protein: CASSAQGASTSYEQYF.

The chain links TRBV2 to TRBJ1-6; TRBD1 might be the D (6 bases). The CDR3 covers 19 residues. V was clipped by 3 bases and J by 0 bases, with 18 bases between them. CDR1 is SNHLY, CDR2 FYNNEI, per germline. As DNA, the CDR3 is TGTGCCAGCAGTGAGAGAACAGGGAGGATTGGCTCCTATAATTCACCCCTCCACTTT. It codes for CASSERTGRIGSYNSPLHF.

This chain uses TRBV11-3 with TRBJ1-5; D is unresolved. Germline CDR1 is SGHNT and CDR2 is YENEEA. Trimming pared 4 bases from V and 0 bases from J, leaving 10 bases between. The CDR3 has 15 amino acids. The CDR3 sequence is CASSCAGYSNQPQHF. The CDR3 DNA is TGTGCCAGCAGCTGTGCGGGTTATAGCAATCAGCCCCAGCATTTT.

The chain employs TRBV28 and TRBJ1-5, with D maybe TRBD1 (5 bases). The CDR3 is made up of 16 amino acids. The V gene's germline CDR1 is MDHEN and CDR2 SYDVKM. Between the trimmed V and J ends, which lost 5 bases and 6 bases, there was a span of 20 bases. The CDR3 region has the DNA TGTGCCAGCAGTAAAAAGGGACCGGGTAAGGGTCAGCCCCAGCATTTT. Residues: CASSKKGPGKGQPQHF. The variable domain in full, completed from reference TRBV28 and TRBJ1-5, reads DVKVTQSSRYLVKRTGEKVFLECVQDMDHENMFWYRQDPGLGLRLIYFSYDVKMKEKGDIPEGYSVSREKKERFSLILESASTNQTSMYLCASSKKGPGKGQPQHFGDGTRLSIL.

The gene calls are TRBV28 and TRBJ2-3; D unclear. The CDR3 has 12 amino acids. V was trimmed by 3 bases and J by 3 bases, leaving 4 bases between them. Germline CDR1 is MDHEN and CDR2 is SYDVKM. CDR3 DNA: TGTGCCAGCAGTTTGTTGACAGATACGCAGTATTTT. It translates to CASSLLTDTQYF.

This chain connects TRBV27 to TRBJ1-1, with D perhaps matching TRBD1 (5 bases). Trimming removed 6 bases from V and 7 bases from J, with 15 bases in between. The CDR3 sequence is 13 residues long. The germline CDR1 and CDR2 sequences are MNHEY and SMNVEV (reference sequence). DNA for the CDR3: TGTGCCAGCAGCCCCGGGACCCCTGGTGAAGCTTTCTTT. This encodes CASSPGTPGEAFF.

The chain uses TRBV6-5 and TRBJ2-7, with 7 bases that match TRBD1. J was trimmed by 3 bases and V by 6 bases; bases with no gene match: 8. The CDR3 is made up of 14 amino acids. Germline values: CDR1 MNHEY, CDR2 SVGAGI. DNA for the CDR3: TGTGCCAGCAGCTATGGGACAGACCTCTACGAGCAGTACTTC. This encodes CASSYGTDLYEQYF.

J is TRBJ2-7 and V is TRBV18, with a weak D call TRBD1 (6 bases). Germline V gene sequence: CDR1 KGHSH, CDR2 LQKENI. This CDR3 contains 15 residues. V was cut by 6 bases and J by 2 bases, with 17 bases left in between. The chain's CDR3 is CASSPIRDKTYEQYF. DNA for the CDR3: TGTGCCAGCTCCCCGATCCGGGACAAAACCTACGAGCAGTACTTC.

The chain combines TRBV29-1 with TRBJ1-2; TRBD1 might be the D (6 bases). Looked up from germline, CDR1 is SQVTM and CDR2 is ANQGSEA. The ends were cut back, 7 bases at V and 4 bases at J, with 16 bases in the middle. This CDR3 contains 13 residues. CDR3 sequence: CSAQYRDPYGYTF. In DNA form, the CDR3 reads TGCAGCGCTCAATACAGGGACCCCTATGGCTACACCTTC. Full variable domain (outside the CDR3, taken from reference TRBV29-1 and TRBJ1-2): SAVISQKPSRDICQRGTSLTIQCQVDSQVTMMFWYRQQPGQSLTLIATANQGSEATYESGFVIDKFPISRPNLTFSTLTVSNMSPEDSSIYLCSAQYRDPYGYTFGSGTRLTVV.

The V and J genes are TRBV28 and TRBJ2-5, with D tentatively TRBD1 (5 bases). V gave up 6 bases and J gave up 5 bases, with 16 bases separating them. CDR3 length: 14 amino acids. The germline V gene has CDR1 MDHEN and CDR2 SYDVKM. The CDR3 is CASSLRVEEETQYF. Written as DNA, the CDR3 is TGTGCCAGCAGCCTCAGGGTGGAAGAGGAGACCCAGTACTTC.